This section outlines one TCR beta chain sequence together with its context. The target of this receptor is not known. Base qualities are not recorded, but no much larger clone differs from it by a single base. From a lookup of the germline V gene, CDR1 and CDR2 are SQVTM and ANQGSEA. Reading from cysteine to phenylalanine, the CDR3 counts 14 amino acids. Left in the record is the CDR3 DNA by itself, 42 bases read in frame from the first base. The germline V and J ends show losses of 3 bases and 4 bases respectively, and no gene match explains 5 bases of the junction. Whole blood was collected in K2EDTA tubes by collaborating institutions according to the institutions' own protocols. For TCRbeta analysis, collaborators shipped samples as frozen whole blood, isolated PBMCs, or DNA extracted from either of those sample types. The sample belongs to a study of blood T cell repertoires in COVID-19 (TCRdb year 2020). As for the study more broadly: Collaborator samples came from the United States, Italy and Spain and covered acute and convalescent phases of COVID-19. A freely available public database, intended as a resource for researchers studying the immune response to SARS-CoV-2, is where the repertoires were released. Subjects who had been exposed to COVID-19, were actively infected with it, or had recovered from it provided the deeply sampled blood TCRbeta repertoires that made up the dataset. A de-identified subject ID, COVID-19 status, age in years and sex were almost always included in the sample metadata. HLA class I and class II types, where available, came from metadata supplied by the sample provider rather than from assay-based typing. The material from the prospective study consisted of cDNA or gDNA derived from T cells, B-cell-depleted T cells, or PBMCs. The samples were drawn from two sources: the first 160 participants of the ongoing ImmuneRACE study, and some 1,300 subjects contributed by 6 global collaborators.

The immunoSEQ Assay, a bias-controlled multiplex PCR, was used to amplify TCRbeta CDR3 regions from genomic DNA. The original methods were these. The number of nucleated cells in each sample was estimated by amplification of reference gene primers within the assay. Sequence reads were collapsed and filtered to measure the absolute abundance of every unique TCRbeta CDR3 rearrangement. For each sample, productive Simpson clonality was calculated as the square root of Simpson's diversity index across productive rearrangements. Not all clones reach the TCRdb copy of this immuneACCESS table, which keeps in-frame sequences only. Checked studies attribute under half of the gap to unresolved V genes and leave the rest unexplained. V, J and clone size derive from that table, while D and trimming were established from the DNA sequence. The sample yields about 130,000 clones; approximately 80% were counted once. Less than 2% of the sample lies in the top ten.

The paper as a whole reports these results and caveats: The quantity of clinical and demographic metadata differed by source and by participant and was supplied without curation.

The sample comprised peripheral blood. The source is a man in his 70s with acute or convalescent COVID-19. The rearranged segments are TRBV29-1 and TRBJ2-2; 7 bases in the middle match TRBD2. The CDR3 loop reads CSVDLRGSTGELFF. The DNA reads TGCAGCGTTGATTTGCGCGGGAGCACCGGGGAGCTGTTTTTT.